The 18 T cell receptor beta chains listed next were all sequenced from one sample in a study of graft-versus-host responses after intestinal transplantation. Generated by immunoSEQ multiplex PCR, the TCRdb table keeps only in-frame clones and is missing some. The profile shows 65,000 to 100,000 clones, 92% of them singletons. The antigens for these receptors are not known. The starting material was unstimulated CD8+ T cells sorted from spleen or lymph node cells, obtained before transplant. The receptor source for this set is a human donor who was the organ donor for an intestinal transplant.

The rearrangement uses TRBV5-1 and TRBJ2-2; 11 nucleotides line up with TRBD1. Trimming cost V 5 bases and J 5 bases; bases outside gene matches: 8. Germline lookup yields CDR1 SGHRS and CDR2 YFSETQ. The CDR3 loop spans 16 amino acids. DNA for the CDR3: TGCGCCAGCAGGTTTCCGGACAGGGGGCGAACCGGGGAGCTGTTTTTT. Translating it yields CASRFPDRGRTGELFF.

Remarks on this clone: The junction departs from the called germline gene at one end, perhaps through a read error. This chain joins TRBV2 and TRBJ1-1; 7 positions agree with TRBD1. The CDR3 sequence is 17 residues long. Germline loops: CDR1 SNHLY, CDR2 FYNNEI. CDR3 coding DNA: TGTGCCAGAAGTGGGGCGTCTTTAACAGGGGTCAACACTGAAGCTTTCTTT. This sequence encodes CARSGASLTGVNTEAFF.

This chain connects TRBV19 to TRBJ1-2; 7 bases map to TRBD1. This CDR3 is 14 amino acids long. V dropped 5 bases and J dropped 5; count of bases not matched to a gene: 8. Germline CDR1 reads LNHDA; CDR2 reads SQIVND (reference sequence). The CDR3 DNA reads TGTGCCAGTAGTGCCCCGGGACAGATTTATGGCTACACCTTC. Its protein product is CASSAPGQIYGYTF.

The chain uses TRBV2 and TRBJ2-7; TRBD2 matches 11 bases. The junction had 5 bases not matched to a gene; V was cut back by 10 bases and J by 0 bases. The CDR3 contains 14 residues. The germline V gene has CDR1 SNHLY and CDR2 FYNNEI. CDR3 protein: CAIPLAGGSYEQYF. The CDR3 DNA reads TGTGCCATCCCGCTAGCGGGGGGCTCCTACGAGCAGTACTTC.

The gene calls are TRBV6-4 and TRBJ1-2; 12 bases align to TRBD1. The CDR3 consists of 16 residues. The J segment lost 0 bases and the V segment lost 3 bases, leaving 2 bases of the junction unmatched. The germline V gene has CDR1 MRHNA and CDR2 SNTAGT. This CDR3 is CASSEGTGGPNYGYTF. In DNA, the CDR3 is TGTGCCAGCAGTGAGGGGACAGGGGGCCCTAACTATGGCTACACCTTC.

This clone occurred once. This chain connects TRBV5-1 to TRBJ1-5; TRBD1 might be the D (6 bases). V lost 3 bases and J 7 bases, leaving 17 bases between the germline ends. Germline-derived CDR1 and CDR2 are SGHRS and YFSETQ. CDR3 length: 15 residues. As DNA, the CDR3 is TGCGCCAGCAGCTACACAGGGACGAGTGGCCAGCCCCAGCATTTT. Protein sequence: CASSYTGTSGQPQHF.

This clone was found a few times. V is TRBV4-1 and J is TRBJ1-4; no reliable D call. The CDR3 sequence is 10 residues long. CDR1 MGHRA and CDR2 YSYEKL come from the germline V gene. V gave up 11 bases and J gave up 5 bases, with 6 bases separating them. The DNA for the CDR3 is TGCGCCGCGGGGAATGAAAAACTGTTTTTT. Translation: CAAGNEKLFF.

V is TRBV27 and J is TRBJ2-7; 10 nucleotides line up with TRBD2. The ends lost 5 bases at V and 3 bases at J; junction bases unmatched: 7. Per the germline V gene, CDR1 is MNHEY and CDR2 is SMNVEV (reference sequence). The CDR3 extends over 15 amino acids. In DNA, the CDR3 is TGTGCCAGCAGTCCCCGAGCGGGGGGGCACTACGAGCAGTACTTC. As protein: CASSPRAGGHYEQYF.

J is TRBJ2-1 and V is TRBV9; tentative D call: TRBD2 (5 bases). The CDR3 consists of 15 residues. The germline CDR1 and CDR2 sequences are SGDLS and YYNGEE. V lost 0 bases and J 0 bases, leaving 7 bases between the germline ends. CDR3 residues: CASSVGGHSYNEQFF. CDR3 bases: TGTGCCAGCAGCGTAGGAGGGCACTCCTACAATGAGCAGTTCTTC.

This chain joins TRBV29-1 and TRBJ2-7, with 8 bases fitting TRBD1. The CDR3 covers 15 residues. Germline V gene data show CDR1 as SQVTM and CDR2 as ANQGSEA. After removal of 1 base from V and 7 bases from J, the junction contained 12 bases not matched to a gene. DNA for the CDR3: TGCAGCGTTGAAGGCCCCACAGGGGGGTATATGGAGCAGTACTTC. Protein: CSVEGPTGGYMEQYF.

This rearrangement joins TRBV5-4 to TRBJ2-5; 7 bases map to TRBD2. V was clipped by 2 bases and J by 5 bases; unmatched bases: 12. This CDR3 has 16 amino acids. Germline V gives CDR1 SGHNT, CDR2 YYREEE (reference sequence). CDR3 residues: CASSLGAGNDLETQYF. For the CDR3, the DNA is TGTGCCAGCAGCTTAGGAGCGGGGAATGATCTTGAGACCCAGTACTTC.

The chain's CDR3 is CASRQYDGYTF. The CDR3, as DNA: TGTGCCAGTAGACAGTATGATGGCTACACCTTC. The rearrangement joins TRBV19 to TRBJ1-2; D uncertain. Germline V gene lookup returns CDR1 LNHDA and CDR2 SQIVND (reference sequence). The ends were cut back, 6 bases at V and 6 bases at J, with 8 bases in the middle. There are 11 residues in the CDR3.

The chain combines TRBV4-1 with TRBJ2-3, with D uncertain. This CDR3 has 15 amino acids. V gave up 2 bases and J gave up 0 bases, with 9 bases separating them. CDR1 is MGHRA, CDR2 YSYEKL, per germline. CDR3 DNA: TGCGCCAGCAGCCAAACAGAGACCAGCACAGATACGCAGTATTTT. As protein: CASSQTETSTDTQYF.

The count of this clone is one. The chain combines TRBV7-8 with TRBJ2-7; 9 bases line up with TRBD1. V lost 1 base to trimming and J lost 6 bases; unmatched junction nucleotides: 4. This CDR3 is 14 amino acids long. In germline, CDR1 is SGHVS, CDR2 FQNEAQ. CDR3 bases: TGTGCCAGCAGCTTAGGGGGACAGGGCGGCGAGCAGTACTTC. Translating gives CASSLGGQGGEQYF.

The genes are TRBV5-6 and TRBJ1-1, with no clear D. The germline V gene encodes CDR1 SGHDT and CDR2 YYEEEE. Trimming shortened V by 4 bases and J by 6 bases, and 10 bases separated the two germline ends. The CDR3 is 12 amino acids. CDR3 in amino acids: CASSPAAAEAFF. The CDR3 DNA reads TGTGCCAGCAGCCCGGCGGCGGCTGAAGCTTTCTTT.

The chain recombines TRBV28 with TRBJ2-7; 8 bases match TRBD2. V shed 0 bases, J shed 0 bases, and the junction held 1 base outside the gene matches. The CDR3 extends over 15 amino acids. Germline values: CDR1 MDHEN, CDR2 SYDVKM. CDR3 sequence reads: CASSLWGTSSYEQYF. The CDR3 DNA sequence: TGTGCCAGCAGTTTATGGGGGACTAGCTCCTACGAGCAGTACTTC.

The chain combines TRBV7-2 with TRBJ1-2; 9 bases are shared with TRBD1. Germline V lookup: CDR1 SGHTA, CDR2 FQGNSA. This CDR3 has 13 residues. Trimming cost V 4 bases and J 8 bases; bases outside gene matches: 5. CDR3 sequence: CASSYRGRRGYTF. The CDR3 DNA follows: TGTGCCAGCAGCTACAGGGGGCGGCGAGGCTACACCTTC. Combining the CDR3 with reference TRBV7-2 and TRBJ1-2 gives the whole variable domain GAGVSQSPSNKVTEKGKDVELRCDPISGHTALYWYRQSLGQGLEFLIYFQGNSAPDKSGLPSDRFSAERTGGSVSTLTIQRTQQEDSAVYLCASSYRGRRGYTFGSGTRLTVV.

The J gene is TRBJ2-5, the V gene TRBV29-1, with D uncertain. The CDR3 loop spans 12 amino acids. The germline gives CDR1 SQVTM, CDR2 ANQGSEA. Trimming shortened V by 5 bases and J by 1 base, and 8 bases separated the two germline ends. The DNA of the CDR3 is TGCAGCGTTTTAACGGGCCAAGAGACCCAGTACTTC. The encoded protein is CSVLTGQETQYF. The full variable domain, in which reference TRBV29-1 and TRBJ2-5 provide the parts outside the CDR3, is SAVISQKPSRDICQRGTSLTIQCQVDSQVTMMFWYRQQPGQSLTLIATANQGSEATYESGFVIDKFPISRPNLTFSTLTVSNMSPEDSSIYLCSVLTGQETQYFGPGTRLLVL.